The rows below give T cell receptor beta chains drawn from one sample of a study of T cell repertoires in cytomegalovirus infection. The antigens for these receptors are not known. TCRdb itself ran the reads through MiXCR, one entry per CDR3 protein. This table holds about half a million distinct CDR3 sequences, roughly 46% found once. The sequencing used cultured PBMCs, collected from culture after CMV antigen stimulation. The receptors were sampled from a human donor in good health (CMV status not recorded). Some clones in this sample may be carry-over from other donors' samples. CDR3s include the opening cysteine and the closing phenylalanine or tryptophan. Fields, in order: V gene, clone size, J gene, CDR3 protein. Not all rows give a size; the values are once, few, many and, for expanded clones, a class.

V: TRBV14
size: many
J: TRBJ2-2
CDR3: CASSQSRNTGELFF

V: TRBV6-1
size: few
J: TRBJ2-3
CDR3: CASREVYYTDTQYF

V: TRBV23-1
size: few
J: TRBJ2-7
CDR3: CASSQWDRGRLNEQYF

V: TRBV20-1
size: NA
J: TRBJ1-1
CDR3: CSARDLQGIYTEAFF

V: TRBV7-8
size: few
J: TRBJ2-7
CDR3: CASNNRDRGRDEQYF

V: TRBV12-3/TRBV12-4
size: NA
J: TRBJ1-1
CDR3: CASRAAGQKNSEAFF

V: TRBV20-1
size: NA
J: TRBJ1-6
CDR3: CSASPSNSYNSPLHF

V: TRBV7-2
size: many
J: TRBJ2-1
CDR3: CASSLIVNEQFF

V: TRBV7-8
size: NA
J: TRBJ2-2
CDR3: CASSPRGLAARTGELFF

V: TRBV20-1
size: NA
J: TRBJ2-7
CDR3: CSARREASYEQYF

V: TRBV7-6
size: few
J: TRBJ2-6
CDR3: CASSRGAAGETSGANVLTF

V: TRBV6-1
size: NA
J: TRBJ2-3
CDR3: CASSVKGTSTDTQYF

V: TRBV3-1
size: NA
J: TRBJ1-1
CDR3: CASSPGLANTEAFF

V: TRBV7-6
size: NA
J: TRBJ2-2
CDR3: CASSYLRKDRLNTGELFF

V: TRBV6-1
size: NA
J: TRBJ2-7
CDR3: CASSRQAPAYEQYF

V: TRBV12-3/TRBV12-4
size: few
J: TRBJ1-5
CDR3: CASSAGTVGWWPQHF

V: TRBV19
size: NA
J: TRBJ1-4
CDR3: CASTSSWGAREKLFF

V: TRBV12-3/TRBV12-4
size: once
J: TRBJ2-1
CDR3: CASSETGLDNNEQFF

V: TRBV6-2/TRBV6-3
size: NA
J: TRBJ2-1
CDR3: CASSGDRDPYNEQFF

V: TRBV12-5
size: NA
J: TRBJ2-1
CDR3: CASGAGTSGSSEQFF

V: TRBV7-8
size: few
J: TRBJ2-3
CDR3: CASSKGVDTQYF

V: TRBV6-5
size: NA
J: TRBJ2-7
CDR3: CASSSVRGPSYEQYF

V: TRBV7-9
size: NA
J: TRBJ2-1
CDR3: CASNVAGGYNEQFF

V: TRBV5-1
size: few
J: TRBJ1-1
CDR3: CASSLSLGRGTEAFF

V: TRBV10-3
size: NA
J: TRBJ1-2
CDR3: CAISDPGHNSNYGYTF

V: TRBV20-1
size: NA
J: TRBJ1-3
CDR3: CSARDLSGNTIYF

V: TRBV7-2
size: many
J: TRBJ2-2
CDR3: CASSLNSGGNTGELFF

V: TRBV27
size: few
J: TRBJ2-7
CDR3: CATRRFIRTTYEQYF

V: TRBV4-3
size: NA
J: TRBJ2-5
CDR3: CASSQQTGGQGETQYF

V: TRBV6-1
size: NA
J: TRBJ2-7
CDR3: CASSEVGSAYEQYF

V: TRBV7-2
size: NA
J: TRBJ1-2
CDR3: CASGANRGIYGYTF

V: TRBV12-5
size: NA
J: TRBJ2-6
CDR3: CASGPNLMGANVLTF

V: TRBV12-3/TRBV12-4
size: NA
J: TRBJ2-4
CDR3: CASSFSQGILRGKNIQYF

V: TRBV20-1
size: NA
J: TRBJ2-7
CDR3: CSASPQAGVRDEQYF

V: TRBV7-2
size: NA
J: TRBJ2-2
CDR3: CASTEGVGNTGELFF

V: TRBV27
size: NA
J: TRBJ1-1
CDR3: CASNYTPEAFF

V: TRBV20-1
size: few
J: TRBJ2-4
CDR3: CSARRTDKNIQYF

V: TRBV7-2
size: many
J: TRBJ1-3
CDR3: CASSSTGEPGNTIYF

V: TRBV6-1
size: few
J: TRBJ2-7
CDR3: CASSGGPRGEQYF

V: TRBV11-2
size: few
J: TRBJ1-1
CDR3: CASSLSPGDTEAFF

V: TRBV27
size: NA
J: TRBJ1-6
CDR3: CASSLRGGVSPLHF

V: TRBV6-5
size: NA
J: TRBJ2-1
CDR3: CASRASGSSYNEQFF

V: TRBV7-9
size: few
J: TRBJ2-5
CDR3: CASSSRDRTSGDQETQYF

V: TRBV6-1
size: few
J: TRBJ1-5
CDR3: CASSEMGQAYSNQPQHF

V: TRBV12-5
size: few
J: TRBJ2-1
CDR3: CASGSGGAQFF

V: TRBV20-1
size: NA
J: TRBJ2-7
CDR3: CSARTSSYEQYF

V: TRBV7-9
size: few
J: TRBJ1-1
CDR3: CASSLELSGENTEAFF

V: TRBV12-3/TRBV12-4
size: NA
J: TRBJ2-3
CDR3: CASSRQNRGAQYF

V: TRBV7-6
size: NA
J: TRBJ2-2
CDR3: CASSLPGYNAGELFF

V: TRBV19
size: few
J: TRBJ2-1
CDR3: CASRPMGRQEQFF

V: TRBV27
size: NA
J: TRBJ1-2
CDR3: CASSFYRGGRGYTF

V: TRBV20-1
size: NA
J: TRBJ2-3
CDR3: CSARSGAPDTQYF

V: TRBV6-5
size: NA
J: TRBJ2-3
CDR3: CASSYVEGTDTQYF

V: TRBV7-9
size: NA
J: TRBJ2-4
CDR3: CASSSQRTGWNIQYF

V: TRBV10-3
size: once
J: TRBJ2-1
CDR3: CAISASGRVQNEQFF

V: TRBV2
size: once
J: TRBJ1-1
CDR3: CASSERGQREAFF

V: TRBV19
size: NA
J: TRBJ2-1
CDR3: CASSTLGLAGNEQFF

V: TRBV27
size: NA
J: TRBJ1-5
CDR3: CASRPGVIHQPQHF

V: TRBV11-3
size: once
J: TRBJ2-7
CDR3: CASSLALEGVAAEDEQYF